Each of the 30 T cell receptor beta chains below was sequenced from the same sample in a study of T cells in tumors after PD-1 blockade (dated by TCRdb to 2018 to 2020). The library was made by the immunoSEQ multiplex PCR assay. Entries here come from immuneACCESS through TCRdb and include only in-frame sequences with V and J called. Some clones fail to appear in such tables; in the studies checked, an unresolved V gene covers under half of the shortfall, and the cause of the remainder is unknown. Recorded for this sample are around 50,000 clones; roughly 73% of them occurred a single time. The top ten hold 16% of the sample. This specimen's time point label, interpreted: before anti-PD-1 therapy. The sample in question was PBMCs, obtained before anti-PD-1 treatment. The receptors derive from a human donor with basal cell carcinoma.

This sequence joins TRBV5-1 and TRBJ1-1, with D hard to call. This CDR3 is built from 12 residues. Germline CDR1 reads SGHRS; CDR2 reads YFSETQ. V lost 2 bases to trimming and J lost 7 bases, with 9 bases between them. The CDR3: CASSFRGNEAFF. CDR3 sequence (DNA): TGCGCCAGCAGCTTTAGAGGCAATGAAGCTTTCTTT.

The chain employs TRBV5-4 and TRBJ2-5, with TRBD2 matching 10 bases. The CDR3 totals 15 residues. Germline V CDR1 and CDR2: SGHNT, YYREEE (reference sequence). The trim removed 2 bases at V and 5 bases at J, leaving 6 bases unmatched. Here the CDR3 reads CASSLEGLARETQYF. CDR3 nucleotide sequence: TGTGCCAGCAGCTTAGAGGGACTAGCGCGCGAGACCCAGTACTTC.

The chain links TRBV3-1 (or the pseudogene TRBV3-2) to TRBJ2-7, with D tentatively TRBD1 or TRBD2 (5 bases each). The V gene's germline CDR1 is LGHDT and CDR2 YNNKEL (reference sequence). CDR3 length: 15 amino acids. Trimming removed 1 base at V and 2 bases at J, with 12 bases between. DNA of the CDR3: TGTGCCAGCAGCCAAGCGGGACCCGAGACCTACGAGCAGTACTTC. This gives the protein CASSQAGPETYEQYF.

The chain combines TRBV7-9 with TRBJ1-3; TRBD1 agrees at 10 bases. J was trimmed by 0 bases and V by 5 bases; bases with no gene match: 10. The CDR3 runs 18 residues. Germline V gives CDR1 SEHNR, CDR2 FQNEAQ (reference sequence). The DNA for the CDR3 is TGTGCCAGCAGCCACCCCCCGGACAGGGGGACCTCTGGAAACACCATATATTTT. Its protein is CASSHPPDRGTSGNTIYF.

The rearrangement joins TRBV14 to TRBJ1-1; 8 nucleotides line up with TRBD1. CDR3 size: 15 residues. Germline CDR1 SGHDN, CDR2 FVKESK. The trim removed 1 base at V and 4 bases at J, leaving 5 bases unmatched. CDR3 residues: CASSQAGRGLTEAFF. The CDR3 coding sequence is TGTGCCAGCAGCCAAGCGGGCAGGGGGCTCACTGAAGCTTTCTTT.

This clone was recorded only once. This chain connects TRBV5-5 to TRBJ2-7, with unresolved D. CDR1 and CDR2 from the germline V gene are SGHKS and YYEKEE (reference sequence). The CDR3 is 12 residues long. V dropped 4 bases and J dropped 3 bases, with 8 bases sitting between them. The DNA of the CDR3 is TGTGCCAGCAGCCATCCCGGCTACGAGCAGTACTTC. It yields the protein CASSHPGYEQYF.

The chain employs TRBV7-9 and TRBJ1-4, with TRBD1 matching over 9 bases. The germline V gene encodes CDR1 SEHNR and CDR2 FQNEAQ (reference sequence). The CDR3 has 14 residues. V gave up 5 bases and J gave up 5 bases; unmatched junction bases: 3. CDR3: CASSPGTGNEKLFF. CDR3 bases: TGTGCCAGCAGCCCCGGGACAGGGAATGAAAAACTGTTTTTT. The variable domain in full, with the rest retrieved from reference TRBV7-9 and TRBJ1-4, is DTGVSQNPRHKITKRGQNVTFRCDPISEHNRLYWYRQTLGQGPEFLTYFQNEAQLEKSRLLSDRFSAERPKGSFSTLEIQRTEQGDSAMYLCASSPGTGNEKLFFGSGTQLSVL.

V is TRBV15 and J is TRBJ1-1, with D perhaps matching TRBD1 (5 bases). This CDR3 comprises 15 residues. Germline assignment: CDR1 LNHNV and CDR2 YYDKDF (reference sequence). With 4 bases removed from V and 5 bases from J, the gap between germline ends came to 17 bases. DNA for the CDR3: TGTGCCACCAGCACCGGAACCCTAGGGGTTACTGAAGCTTTCTTT. Protein product: CATSTGTLGVTEAFF.

The chain carries TRBV24-1 and TRBJ2-1, with D unclear. V lost 3 bases and J lost 7, with 15 bases in between. CDR1 is KGHDR, CDR2 SFDVKD, per germline. The CDR3 contains 15 residues. CDR3 protein: CATSDRKKTGNEQFF. The CDR3 DNA is TGTGCCACCAGTGATCGGAAAAAGACTGGTAATGAGCAGTTCTTC.

V gene TRBV28 combines with J gene TRBJ1-2; a weak D match, TRBD1 (6 bases). The germline gives CDR1 MDHEN, CDR2 SYDVKM. CDR3 length: 14 amino acids. Trimming cost V 5 bases and J 4 bases, with 14 bases left between them. The CDR3 bases are TGTGCCAGCAGTCCCCGGGGGCTGAGCTATGGCTACACCTTC. It translates to CASSPRGLSYGYTF.

V is TRBV6-5 and J is TRBJ2-1; 8 bases map to TRBD1. J was trimmed by 7 bases and V by 0 bases; bases with no gene match: 5. This CDR3 is 15 amino acids long. Germline loops: CDR1 MNHEY, CDR2 SVGAGI. CDR3 DNA sequence: TGTGCCAGCAGTTACTCCCGGACAGGGTCAAATGAGCAGTTCTTC. It specifies CASSYSRTGSNEQFF.

The rearrangement links TRBV6-1 to TRBJ1-5; D may be TRBD1 (5 bases). The germline CDR1 and CDR2 sequences are MNHNS and SASEGT. The CDR3 runs to 15 residues. Trimming stripped 2 bases from V and 3 bases from J, with 11 bases between. CDR3 region: CASSERGGVNQPQHF. The CDR3 DNA reads TGTGCCAGCAGTGAACGGGGGGGGGTCAATCAGCCCCAGCATTTT.

The genes are TRBV7-9 and TRBJ1-1; D might be TRBD1 (5 bases). Trimming removed 3 bases at V and 3 bases at J, with 8 bases between. Germline-derived CDR1 and CDR2 are SEHNR and FQNEAQ (reference sequence). This CDR3 has 13 residues. CDR3 sequence (DNA): TGTGCCAGCAGCTTCCTAGGGGACACTGAAGCTTTCTTT. Residues: CASSFLGDTEAFF.

The rearrangement joins TRBV30 to TRBJ2-1; D not certain. V lost 0 bases, J lost 5 bases, and 8 bases lay in between. CDR1 GTSNPN and CDR2 SVGIG come from the germline V gene (reference sequence). CDR3 length equals 13 residues. The CDR3 protein is CAWSVSLNNEQFF. For the CDR3, the DNA is TGTGCCTGGAGTGTATCCCTGAACAATGAGCAGTTCTTC.

This clone was seen once. The CDR3 nucleotides are TGTGCCAGCAGCTTGTTTCAGTCGGGCTATGGCTACACCTTC. Its protein product is CASSLFQSGYGYTF. The chain is built from TRBV7-2 and TRBJ1-2; D is unresolved. Trimming shortened V by 3 bases and J by 4 bases, and 12 bases separated the two germline ends. Germline CDR1 and CDR2: SGHTA and FQGNSA. CDR3 length equals 14 residues. The full variable domain, with the rest looked up from reference TRBV7-2 and TRBJ1-2, is GAGVSQSPSNKVTEKGKDVELRCDPISGHTALYWYRQSLGQGLEFLIYFQGNSAPDKSGLPSDRFSAERTGGSVSTLTIQRTQQEDSAVYLCASSLFQSGYGYTFGSGTRLTVV.

This chain joins TRBV2 and TRBJ2-1, with 11 bases aligning to TRBD2. J lost 9 bases, V lost 6 bases, and 7 bases had no gene match. The germline V gene encodes CDR1 SNHLY and CDR2 FYNNEI. CDR3 length: 14 amino acids. The CDR3 protein is CASSVAGGPSEQFF. CDR3 coding DNA: TGTGCCAGCAGCGTAGCGGGGGGGCCAAGTGAGCAGTTCTTC.

The CDR3 DNA sequence: TGCGCCAGCAGCCAAGACTGGAACTCTGGGGCCAACGTCCTGACTTTC. Residues: CASSQDWNSGANVLTF. The V gene is TRBV4-1, the J gene TRBJ2-6; no firm D call. The length of the CDR3 is 16 residues. Germline loops: CDR1 MGHRA, CDR2 YSYEKL. V was clipped by 0 bases and J by 0 bases, with 6 bases between them.

Only one count was recorded for this clone. The chain links TRBV5-1 to TRBJ1-1; a weak D match, TRBD1 (5 bases). The CDR3 consists of 11 residues. Germline CDR1 SGHRS, CDR2 YFSETQ. The V and J ends lost 6 bases and 4 bases respectively, with 7 bases between them. This CDR3 is CASMGGTEAFF. The CDR3 nucleotides read TGCGCCAGCATGGGGGGCACTGAAGCTTTCTTT.

The V gene is TRBV14, the J gene TRBJ1-5, with 10 nucleotides matching TRBD1. This CDR3 has 18 residues. Per germline, CDR1 SGHDN and CDR2 FVKESK. V shed 0 bases, J shed 6 bases, and the junction held 11 bases outside the gene matches. CDR3 loop: CASSQEETGGIWVQPQHF. Here the CDR3 DNA reads TGTGCCAGCAGCCAAGAAGAGACAGGGGGCATCTGGGTTCAGCCCCAGCATTTT.

In nucleotides, the CDR3 is TGCGCCAGCACCAAGGGGGATCGCACAGATACGCAGTATTTT. The encoded protein is CASTKGDRTDTQYF. The chain joins TRBV5-1 to TRBJ2-3; a possible D gene is TRBD1 (6 bases). Germline CDR1 reads SGHRS; CDR2 reads YFSETQ. Trimming took 6 bases from V and 1 from J, leaving 12 bases between them. The CDR3 runs 14 residues.

The rearrangement uses TRBV18 and TRBJ2-7, with D perhaps TRBD1 (7 bases). The V gene's germline CDR1 is KGHSH and CDR2 LQKENI. V lost 2 bases, J lost 7 bases, and 12 bases lay in between. The CDR3 length is 13 residues. The chain's CDR3 is CASSPTQGGEQYF. CDR3 DNA sequence: TGTGCCAGCTCACCAACTCAGGGGGGAGAGCAGTACTTC.

This clone came up once. V usage is TRBV4-1 and J usage is TRBJ2-7; either TRBD1 or TRBD2 may fit D (5 bases each). The CDR3 totals 12 residues. CDR1 and CDR2 (germline): MGHRA, YSYEKL. Trimming took off 5 bases at V and 6 bases at J, with 11 bases between the two ends. The CDR3 here is CASSLDGTEQYF. Written as DNA, the CDR3 is TGCGCCAGCAGCTTAGACGGGACCGAGCAGTACTTC.

The chain employs TRBV28 and TRBJ2-5; D gene uncertain. Trimming shortened V by 4 bases and J by 5 bases, and 11 bases separated the two germline ends. The CDR3 contains 13 residues. CDR1 is MDHEN, CDR2 SYDVKM, per germline. The CDR3 protein is CASSSPLGETQYF. DNA for the CDR3: TGTGCCAGCAGTTCTCCCCTGGGGGAGACCCAGTACTTC.

The chain employs TRBV5-1 and TRBJ2-3; TRBD2 aligns across 11 bases. V lost 5 bases and J lost 4; bases outside the gene matches: 9. Germline V gene lookup returns CDR1 SGHRS and CDR2 YFSETQ. This CDR3 is built from 16 residues. The CDR3 loop reads CASSTLAGGLSDTQYF. The CDR3 nucleotides read TGCGCCAGCAGTACCTTAGCGGGGGGGCTTTCAGATACGCAGTATTTT.

The chain employs TRBV30 and TRBJ2-5, with unresolved D. Between the trimmed V and J ends, which lost 4 bases and 1 base, there was a span of 13 bases. Germline CDR1 reads GTSNPN; CDR2 reads SVGIG (reference sequence). CDR3 length equals 14 residues. DNA for the CDR3: TGTGCCTGGAATAGGAAGGATCCCCAAGAGACCCAGTACTTC. Its protein product is CAWNRKDPQETQYF.

The CDR3 DNA reads TGTGCCAGCAGCTCTCCGGACAGGGTCGGCTCCTACGAGCAGTACTTC. This encodes CASSSPDRVGSYEQYF. This chain joins TRBV7-9 and TRBJ2-7, with TRBD1 matching 8 bases. With 4 bases clipped from V and 0 bases from J, the junction kept 8 bases outside the gene matches. The CDR3 is 16 residues long. Germline values: CDR1 SEHNR, CDR2 FQNEAQ (reference sequence).

V and J are TRBV15 and TRBJ1-3, with 7 bases fitting TRBD1. The V gene's germline CDR1 is LNHNV and CDR2 YYDKDF (reference sequence). This CDR3 has 15 residues. V gave up 5 bases and J gave up 4 bases; unmatched junction bases: 8. The CDR3 DNA reads TGTGCCACCAGCCAAAGGACAGGTTTGGGAAACACCATATATTTT. Amino acid sequence: CATSQRTGLGNTIYF. Drawing the rest from reference TRBV15 and TRBJ1-3, the complete variable domain is DAMVIQNPRYQVTQFGKPVTLSCSQTLNHNVMYWYQQKSSQAPKLLFHYYDKDFNNEADTPDNFQSRRPNTSFCFLDIRSPGLGDTAMYLCATSQRTGLGNTIYFGEGSWLTVV.

The CDR3: CASSPGHYEQYF. In nucleotides, the CDR3 is TGTGCCAGCAGCCCGGGACACTACGAGCAGTACTTC. The rearrangement links TRBV28 to TRBJ2-7; the D gene is possibly TRBD1 (6 bases). This CDR3 region has 12 residues. The V gene lost 6 bases and the J gene lost 3 bases, with 9 bases spanning the gap. Germline CDR1 is MDHEN and CDR2 is SYDVKM.

The chain is built from TRBV6-5 and TRBJ1-3; no definite D call. Germline V CDR1 and CDR2: MNHEY, SVGAGI. Trimming removed 5 bases from V and 0 bases from J, with 11 bases in between. This CDR3 comprises 15 residues. The DNA of the CDR3 is TGTGCCAGCAGTACTCATGGCTTCTCTGGAAACACCATATATTTT. It translates to CASSTHGFSGNTIYF.

The rearrangement joins TRBV7-9 to TRBJ2-1; tentatively, D is TRBD2 (6 bases). Per germline, CDR1 SEHNR and CDR2 FQNEAQ (reference sequence). The V and J ends lost 2 bases and 2 bases respectively, with 19 bases between them. This CDR3 has 18 amino acids. For the CDR3, the DNA is TGTGCCAGCAGCTTAATGAATCTGAGTCTAGCGCCCTACAATGAGCAGTTCTTC. Protein: CASSLMNLSLAPYNEQFF.